The 4 T cell receptor beta chains below come from one sample, sequenced in a study of shared clonotypes between healthy human individuals. Method: immunoSEQ multiplex PCR; TCRdb's copy keeps in-frame clones and lacks some. The sample consists of under 850,000 clones, 72% of them appearing once. The source material was memory CD4+ T cells sorted from blood. Subset described: CD45RA-negative fraction. Receptor source: a woman in her twenties or thirties in good health.

J is TRBJ2-1 and V is TRBV19, with TRBD1 matching over 11 bases. CDR3 length: 14 residues. After removal of 10 bases from V and 8 bases from J, the junction contained 10 bases not matched to a gene. Germline V gene data show CDR1 as LNHDA and CDR2 as SQIVND (reference sequence). CDR3 in amino acids: CATHRDRGTHEQFF. The CDR3, as DNA: TGTGCCACCCACCGGGACAGGGGGACTCATGAGCAGTTCTTC.

The chain carries TRBV6-6 and TRBJ2-7, with TRBD2 matching over 11 bases. V shed 6 bases and J 6 bases; nucleotides not matched to a gene: 10. The germline gives CDR1 MNHNY, CDR2 SVGAGI (reference sequence). The CDR3 runs to 15 residues. The CDR3 reads CASSPLAGGSGEQYF. The CDR3 DNA sequence: TGTGCCAGCAGCCCTCTAGCGGGAGGTTCCGGCGAGCAGTACTTC.

The chain carries TRBV6-6 and TRBJ2-1; tentative D call: TRBD2 (6 bases). The germline gives CDR1 MNHNY, CDR2 SVGAGI (reference sequence). The ends were cut back, 6 bases at V and 7 bases at J, with 19 bases in the middle. The CDR3 runs 15 residues. The CDR3 nucleotides are TGTGCCAGCAGACGCGAGACTAGACTTGTAAATGAGCAGTTCTTC. It codes for CASRRETRLVNEQFF.

CDR3 residues: CASSQRDWQETQYF. The CDR3 DNA reads TGTGCCAGCAGCCAGCGAGACTGGCAAGAGACCCAGTACTTC. The V call is TRBV7-3, the J call TRBJ2-5; no definite D call. V was shortened by 5 bases and J by 2 bases, with 12 bases between the two germline ends. The length of the CDR3 is 14 residues. The V gene's germline CDR1 is SGHTA and CDR2 FQGTGA.